Below, 24 T cell receptor beta chains from the same sample are listed, as sequenced in a study of T cell changes during pregnancy in multiple sclerosis. The method was immunoSEQ multiplex PCR; TCRdb's version includes in-frame clones alone and lacks a portion of them. The table lists roughly 70,000 clones, 90% of them singletons. The source material was peripheral blood, sampled in the third trimester of pregnancy. The receptor source for this set is a female donor with multiple sclerosis, enrolled in a pregnancy study.

The CDR3 DNA reads as TGTGCCAGCAGCTTAAGGTTCAGGTTTGACACTGAAGCTTTCTTT. It translates to CASSLRFRFDTEAFF. This rearrangement joins TRBV7-2 to TRBJ1-1; no definite D call. Germline assignment: CDR1 SGHTA and CDR2 FQGNSA. CDR3 length: 15 amino acids. V was shortened by 2 bases and J by 3 bases, with 13 bases between the two germline ends.

The chain combines TRBV5-5 with TRBJ1-1; D not resolved. Germline assignment: CDR1 SGHKS and CDR2 YYEKEE (reference sequence). The V end lost 0 bases, the J end lost 0 bases, and 6 bases lay between the germline ends. The CDR3 has 14 amino acids. This CDR3 is CASSLGQMNTEAFF. The CDR3 region has the DNA TGTGCCAGCAGCTTGGGGCAAATGAACACTGAAGCTTTCTTT.

This clone was observed a single time. The V call is TRBV19, the J call TRBJ1-6; 8 bases map to TRBD1. The CDR3 has 15 residues. Germline assignment: CDR1 LNHDA and CDR2 SQIVND (reference sequence). The ends lost 0 bases at V and 7 bases at J; junction bases unmatched: 2. CDR3 sequence (DNA): TGTGCCAGTAGTATAGAGTGGACAGGGAATTCACCCCTCCACTTT. Translation gives CASSIEWTGNSPLHF.

The CDR3 is CASSLVGRGVTDTQYF. CDR3 DNA sequence: TGTGCCAGCAGCTTGGTCGGGAGAGGGGTCACAGATACGCAGTATTTT. The J gene is TRBJ2-3, the V gene TRBV11-2; D perhaps matches TRBD2 (6 bases). V was shortened by 3 bases and J by 2 bases, with 15 bases between the two germline ends. Germline V CDR1 and CDR2: SGHAT, FQNNGV. This CDR3 is built from 16 residues.

The rearrangement uses TRBV7-9 and TRBJ1-5; TRBD1 agrees at 9 bases. Germline-derived CDR1 and CDR2 are SEHNR and FQNEAQ (reference sequence). J gave up 4 bases and V 5 bases, and 12 bases lay outside the gene matches. This CDR3 is built from 17 residues. As DNA, the CDR3 is TGTGCCAGCAGCCCCTCCCACGGGGGACAGGGTAATCAGCCCCAGCATTTT. Translated, it gives CASSPSHGGQGNQPQHF.

This sequence joins TRBV30 and TRBJ1-5, with 7 bases that match TRBD1. CDR3 length equals 13 residues. The germline V gene has CDR1 GTSNPN and CDR2 SVGIG (reference sequence). V lost 5 bases and J lost 6; bases outside the gene matches: 7. DNA for the CDR3: TGTGCCTGGTCTACAGGGGAAAGTCAGCCCCAGCATTTT. Translating gives CAWSTGESQPQHF.

This clone appeared once. The chain is built from TRBV11-2 and TRBJ1-1; D might be TRBD1 (6 bases). Per germline, CDR1 SGHAT and CDR2 FQNNGV. This CDR3 contains 15 residues. Trimming cost V 5 bases and J 5 bases, with 18 bases left between them. The CDR3 region is CASSLMGQGRTEAFF. The DNA of the CDR3 is TGTGCCAGCAGCCTAATGGGGCAGGGGCGAACTGAAGCTTTCTTT.

The gene calls are TRBV2 and TRBJ2-1, with 10 bases aligning to TRBD1. The V and J ends lost 6 bases and 2 bases, in that order; junction bases with no gene match: 4. The CDR3 runs to 15 residues. Germline V gene data show CDR1 as SNHLY and CDR2 as FYNNEI. CDR3 sequence (DNA): TGTGCCAGCAGGTTTGGACAGGGGGCCTACAATGAGCAGTTCTTC. Its protein is CASRFGQGAYNEQFF.

This clone was detected only a few times. The chain combines TRBV4-2 with TRBJ1-3; no clear D. CDR3 size: 16 residues. CDR1 is LGHNA and CDR2 is YNFKEQ in the germline V gene. Between the trimmed V and J ends, which lost 4 bases and 0 bases, there was a span of 13 bases. CDR3 nucleotides: TGTGCCAGCAGCCGGACTGTCCGGAGCTCTGGAAACACCATATATTTT. It is translated as CASSRTVRSSGNTIYF.

The rearrangement joins TRBV19 to TRBJ1-2; the D is unclear. The ends were cut back, 10 bases at V and 4 bases at J, with 16 bases in the middle. CDR3 length: 13 residues. Per the germline V gene, CDR1 is LNHDA and CDR2 is SQIVND (reference sequence). The CDR3 DNA is TGTGCCACCTCGCCCGAGGGAGTCTATGGCTACACCTTC. Protein: CATSPEGVYGYTF.

The chain uses TRBV5-6 and TRBJ1-1; D unclear. Trimming removed 4 bases from V and 6 bases from J, with 13 bases in between. The CDR3 length is 13 residues. The V gene's germline CDR1 is SGHDT and CDR2 YYEEEE. CDR3 sequence (DNA): TGTGCCAGCAGCCTCGAAAGGACTGCTGAAGCTTTCTTT. It yields the protein CASSLERTAEAFF. The variable domain in full, completed from reference TRBV5-6 and TRBJ1-1, reads DAGVTQSPTHLIKTRGQQVTLRCSPKSGHDTVSWYQQALGQGPQFIFQYYEEEERQRGNFPDRFSGHQFPNYSSELNVNALLLGDSALYLCASSLERTAEAFFGQGTRLTVV.

The chain carries TRBV6-5 and TRBJ2-3, with 8 bases fitting TRBD2. The ends lost 6 bases at V and 2 bases at J; junction bases unmatched: 7. The CDR3 spans 15 residues. Germline V lookup: CDR1 MNHEY, CDR2 SVGAGI. CDR3 residues: CASSREGGATDTQYF. The CDR3 nucleotides are TGTGCCAGCAGCCGGGAGGGGGGTGCCACAGATACGCAGTATTTT.

J is TRBJ1-2 and V is TRBV5-1; 12 positions agree with TRBD1. Germline lookup yields CDR1 SGHRS and CDR2 YFSETQ. V lost 2 bases to trimming and J lost 7 bases; unmatched junction nucleotides: 3. The CDR3 is made up of 14 amino acids. The CDR3 loop reads CASSFGTGGSGYTF. The DNA for the CDR3 is TGCGCCAGCAGCTTCGGGACAGGGGGCAGTGGCTACACCTTC. Together with reference TRBV5-1 and TRBJ1-2, the CDR3 gives the full variable domain: KAGVTQTPRYLIKTRGQQVTLSCSPISGHRSVSWYQQTPGQGLQFLFEYFSETQRNKGNFPGRFSGRQFSNSRSEMNVSTLELGDSALYLCASSFGTGGSGYTFGSGTRLTVV.

The rearrangement uses TRBV5-6 and TRBJ2-2; 12 bases are a match to TRBD2. The CDR3 spans 17 residues. V dropped 0 bases and J dropped 3; count of bases not matched to a gene: 3. Looked up from germline, CDR1 is SGHDT and CDR2 is YYEEEE. CDR3 nucleotide sequence: TGTGCCAGCAGCTTGGGACTAGCGGGAGTTGACACCGGGGAGCTGTTTTTT. Translation gives CASSLGLAGVDTGELFF.

This chain links TRBV6-6 with TRBJ2-7; 7 bases are shared with TRBD1. Germline V gene data show CDR1 as MNHNY and CDR2 as SVGAGI (reference sequence). CDR3 length: 15 amino acids. V lost 5 bases to trimming and J lost 6 bases; unmatched junction nucleotides: 13. DNA for the CDR3: TGTGCCAGCAGTCCCACGGACAGGACCCCCCTCGAGCAGTACTTC. Amino acids: CASSPTDRTPLEQYF.

The chain couples TRBV7-9 to TRBJ1-4; D perhaps matches TRBD1 (6 bases). Germline CDR1 is SEHNR and CDR2 is FQNEAQ (reference sequence). V gave up 3 bases and J gave up 8 bases, with 19 bases separating them. CDR3 length equals 16 residues. The CDR3 coding sequence is TGTGCCAGCAGCTTTGGGGAAGGGCAGGGGAAGGAAAAACTGTTTTTT. Residues: CASSFGEGQGKEKLFF.

The chain has TRBV29-1 and TRBJ1-4; possible D gene TRBD1, 6 bases. CDR1 SQVTM and CDR2 ANQGSEA come from the germline V gene. Trimming stripped 6 bases from V and 4 bases from J, with 15 bases between. The CDR3 loop spans 14 amino acids. CDR3 region: CSVKGGGLNEKLFF. In nucleotides, the CDR3 is TGCAGCGTCAAGGGGGGGGGACTTAATGAAAAACTGTTTTTT. Combining the CDR3 with reference TRBV29-1 and TRBJ1-4 gives the whole variable domain SAVISQKPSRDICQRGTSLTIQCQVDSQVTMMFWYRQQPGQSLTLIATANQGSEATYESGFVIDKFPISRPNLTFSTLTVSNMSPEDSSIYLCSVKGGGLNEKLFFGSGTQLSVL.

As DNA, the CDR3 is TGTGCCAGTAGTACCAAAACCTCGGGACAGATAAACACTGAAGCTTTCTTT. It specifies CASSTKTSGQINTEAFF. The chain is built from TRBV19 and TRBJ1-1; 7 bases agree with TRBD1. CDR3 length: 17 amino acids. V lost 4 bases, J lost 2 bases, and 13 bases stayed unmatched. CDR1 is LNHDA, CDR2 SQIVND, per germline (reference sequence).

V usage is TRBV7-2 and J usage is TRBJ2-3; 7 positions match TRBD2. Unmatched junction bases numbered 15, after V lost 1 base and J lost 11 bases. This CDR3 has 16 amino acids. CDR1 and CDR2 from the germline V gene are SGHTA and FQGNSA. The CDR3 DNA sequence: TGTGCCAGCAGCTTAGGGACGAGGAGGCCGCCGGGGGGGCAGTATTTT. Translation gives CASSLGTRRPPGGQYF.

The chain joins TRBV29-1 to TRBJ1-2; possible D gene TRBD1, 5 bases. CDR1 and CDR2 (germline): SQVTM, ANQGSEA. This CDR3 has 14 residues. Trimming cost V 5 bases and J 0 bases, with 13 bases left between them. The CDR3 loop reads CSVTVGQTNYGYTF. DNA of the CDR3: TGCAGCGTTACCGTAGGACAAACTAACTATGGCTACACCTTC.

The chain carries TRBV27 and TRBJ1-1, with TRBD1 matching 8 bases. Losses at the gene ends were 6 bases for V and 5 bases for J; bases not matched to a gene: 17. CDR1 is MNHEY and CDR2 is SMNVEV in the germline V gene (reference sequence). The CDR3 extends over 17 amino acids. The chain's CDR3 is CASRLGQGVHWRTEAFF. The CDR3 DNA is TGTGCCAGCAGGCTAGGACAGGGAGTCCATTGGCGTACTGAAGCTTTCTTT.

Concerning this clone itself: Other nucleotide sequences from this sample produce the same CDR3. The chain joins TRBV6-6 to TRBJ2-7; no definite D call. V was pared by 5 bases and J by 4 bases, with 6 bases between. The CDR3 is made up of 11 amino acids. Germline assignment: CDR1 MNHNY and CDR2 SVGAGI (reference sequence). The CDR3 loop reads CASSLLYEQYF. The CDR3 DNA sequence: TGTGCCAGCAGTCTCCTATACGAGCAGTACTTC.

The V call is TRBV5-6, the J call TRBJ2-7; D is uncertain. Germline values: CDR1 SGHDT, CDR2 YYEEEE. This CDR3 has 15 residues. Trimming removed 3 bases from V and 5 bases from J, with 18 bases in between. The CDR3 sequence: CASSSLSSVYDEQYF. CDR3 sequence (DNA): TGTGCCAGCAGCTCTCTTAGTTCCGTGTATGACGAGCAGTACTTC.

The V and J genes are TRBV18 and TRBJ2-7, with TRBD1 matching 12 bases. CDR1 is KGHSH and CDR2 is LQKENI in the germline V gene. V lost 5 bases, J lost 2 bases, and 4 bases stayed unmatched. This CDR3 region has 15 residues. In DNA, the CDR3 is TGTGCCAGCTCATCAGGGACAGGGGGCCCCTACGAGCAGTACTTC. Residues: CASSSGTGGPYEQYF.